This T cell receptor beta chain was retrieved from a study of shared clonotypes between healthy human individuals (dated by TCRdb to the early 2020s). Turning to the overall study: The cohort included three men and a couple of women between 18 and 49 years of age. For each donor, three plates each were used for CD4 naive and CD4 memory, two plates were used for CD8 naive, and one plate was used for CD8 memory. The study deeply sequenced blood TCR repertoires of about 5 healthy adults to estimate repertoire size and the extent of clonotype sharing between individuals. Libraries were prepared and TCR repertoires were sequenced by different laboratories using diverse techniques, in order to increase sequencing depth and limit assay-specific biases. Between about 0.94 and 8.9 billion PBMCs per donor were obtained by leukapheresis. Results and caveats for the whole study, not just this receptor: Sharing across several donors was observed for around 5% of naive CD4, over 3% of naive CD8, roughly 2.4% of memory CD4, and about 0.4% of memory CD8 clonotypes. Because the study included a small number of donors, the genetic and exposure-history diversity represented was limited. Incomplete sequencing was indicated by rarefaction of sorted-subset datasets, despite the large sequencing depth. Compared with non-shared clonotypes, the clonotypes found in all four sorted-subset donors had higher generation probabilities. Pairwise subsampling led to the expectation that sequencing depth would affect the degree of clonotype sharing among donors. Naive subsets generally had larger estimated clonotype richness than memory subsets did. Only blood was sampled, and tissue TCR repertoires likely differ from those in blood.

Healthy HIV-negative adults with no recently reported acute infections or vaccinations were included as donors. Every donor was a Caucasian adult residing in Nashville, Tennessee, USA. CD4+ T cells were enriched by magnetic negative selection; naive cells were then positively selected on CD45RA, and the negative fraction formed the memory subset. Blood was obtained by leukapheresis, after which PBMCs were separated by Ficoll-Histopaque density gradient centrifugation and cryopreserved in liquid nitrogen vapor phase. Analytical flow cytometry was used to check the purity and quantity of every magnetically sorted T cell population. Each sorted fraction had its genomic DNA isolated and then quantified by UV absorbance on a Nanodrop 2000c. For this clone: The clone's antigen remains unknown. No base qualities exist here, and no much larger clone lies one base off it.

TCR CDR3 regions were amplified from genomic DNA by multiplex PCR using the deep immunoSEQ assay. Extracted genomic DNA from each cell subset was spread evenly across all wells of several immunoSEQ 96-well plates, with each plate serving as a replicate. For sorted subsets, approximately 200 ng of genomic DNA, equivalent to about 30,000 T cell genomes, went into each replicate PCR. Purified libraries were quantified with a Qubit 3.0 fluorometer, sized on a Bioanalyzer 2100, and re-quantified with the KAPA Library Quantification kit. A separate single-read 150-cycle Illumina NextSeq 550 flow cell was used to sequence each immunoSEQ 96-well plate. The published analysis was carried out like this. Because the immunoSEQ output included only junctional sequences and no quality scores, the filtering could not be the same as the filtering used for full-length reads. Sequences were annotated with PyIR, a Python wrapper for IgBLAST v1.9, and V/J genes and CDR3 were assigned using IMGT germline references. Any read was removed if the V/J assignment was weak (E-value above 1e-6), the CDR3 was missing, or the read contained stop codons, out-of-frame junctions, or ambiguous translated residues. V3J clonotypes were defined as sequences sharing the same inferred V gene, J gene, and CDR3 amino acid sequence. The percentage overlap between two repertoires was calculated by dividing the number of shared unique clonotypes by the size of the smaller repertoire. RTK rarefaction, the Chao1 estimator, and Recon v2.1 estimates of unobserved clonotypes were used to assess repertoire richness. Generation probabilities were computed with OLGA for all TCRbeta clonotypes obtained by the gDNA method from a few donors. What TCRdb holds here is the immuneACCESS table cut down to in-frame rearrangements. Part of the clones is not present; checked against another copy, under half of the missing clones reflect an unresolved V gene, and the others are unexplained. V and J calls and clone size come straight from that table; D and trimming were deduced from the DNA. The sample table shows roughly 1,000,000 clones, and around three quarters are seen once. Of the sample, approximately 0.5% falls within the top ten clones.

Measured from the cysteine to the phenylalanine, the CDR3 is 15 residues long. The only DNA kept is the CDR3, 45 bases in frame from the first base. Sequences SGHNT (CDR1) and YYREEE (CDR2) are obtained from the germline V gene (reference sequence). Trimming costs V 0 bases and J 1 base, and their ends lie 8 bases apart. Sequencing was carried out using memory CD4+ T cells from PBMCs. The cell subset or site label for this specimen denotes: CD45RA-negative fraction. This receptor was obtained from a man between 18 and 35 years old in good health. Some clones in this sample may be carry-over from other donors' samples. This chain is built from TRBV5-4 and TRBJ1-3; the D gene is perhaps TRBD1, from 5 matching bases. The DNA is as follows: TGTGCCAGCAGCTTGGGGGGGGGATCTGGAAACACCATATATTTT. It translates as CASSLGGGSGNTIYF.